A selection of T cell receptor beta chains follows, all from one sample in a study of T cell responses to AZD1222 COVID-19 vaccine. TCRdb keeps only in-frame clones here, not all; method: immunoSEQ multiplex PCR. The table lists roughly 160,000 clones, approximately 90% of them singletons, with 4.4% in the top ten. Specimen: peripheral blood, collected on day 0 of MenACWY control vaccination. Receptor source: an adult in good health. CDR3s include the opening cysteine and the closing phenylalanine or tryptophan. A D gene is named only where the DNA matches it firmly. Size tells how often a clone was seen (once, few, many) or the class of an expanded clone, and some rows leave it out.

>.|TRBD2|TRBV24-1|TRBJ2-1
CATSDLTSGYNEQFF
TGTGCCACCAGTGATTTGACTAGCGGCTACAATGAGCAGTTCTTC
>.|TRBD1|TRBV18|TRBJ1-2
CASSPLDRVLYGYTF
TGTGCCAGCTCACCCCTCGACAGGGTGCTCTATGGCTACACCTTC
>.|.|TRBV9|TRBJ2-6
CASSVSRAPSGANVLTF
TGTGCCAGCAGCGTCTCCAGGGCCCCCTCTGGGGCCAACGTCCTGACTTTC
>.|TRBD2|TRBV7-3|TRBJ2-1
CASSWAGTSTNEQFF
TGTGCCAGCAGCTGGGCCGGGACTAGTACGAATGAGCAGTTCTTC
>.|.|TRBV7-2|TRBJ2-4
CASSLGGAAKNIQYF
TGTGCCAGCAGCTTAGGCGGGGCGGCCAAAAACATTCAGTACTTC
>once|TRBD1|TRBV3-1/TRBV3-2|TRBJ1-1
CASSQDLGTVMNTEAFF
TGTGCCAGCAGCCAAGATCTGGGGACAGTTATGAACACTGAAGCTTTCTTT
>.|.|TRBV18|TRBJ2-7
CASSPEGRSNYEQYF
TGTGCCAGCTCCCCGGAGGGACGGAGTAACTACGAGCAGTACTTC
>.|.|TRBV2|TRBJ1-2
CASTAQGNYGYTF
TGTGCCAGCACTGCACAGGGCAACTATGGCTACACCTTC
>.|.|TRBV12-3/TRBV12-4|TRBJ1-1
CASSRPGNTEAFF
TGTGCCAGCAGTAGGCCGGGGAACACTGAAGCTTTCTTT
>.|.|TRBV27|TRBJ2-7
CASSRLGGLYEQYF
TGTGCCAGCAGTCGTCTCGGAGGGCTCTACGAGCAGTACTTC
>.|.|TRBV7-2|TRBJ2-2
CASSLHSGQGGTGELFF
TGTGCCAGCAGCCTCCATTCCGGTCAAGGGGGCACCGGGGAGCTGTTTTTT
>.|.|TRBV5-1|TRBJ2-1
CASKNVDEQFF
TGCGCCAGCAAAAATGTAGATGAGCAGTTCTTC
>.|TRBD1|TRBV27|TRBJ1-6
CASSRTGQNNSPLHF
TGTGCCAGCAGTAGAACGGGACAGAATAATTCACCCCTCCACTTT
>.|TRBD2|TRBV29-1|TRBJ2-1
CSVEEPGLAGGYEQFF
TGCAGCGTTGAAGAGCCTGGACTAGCGGGAGGATATGAGCAGTTCTTC
>once|.|TRBV5-1|TRBJ2-3
CASSTGTTDTQYF
TGCGCCAGCAGCACCGGGACCACAGATACGCAGTATTTT
>.|.|TRBV6-2/TRBV6-3|TRBJ1-5
CASSYATAYQPQHF
TGTGCCAGCAGTTACGCCACAGCCTATCAGCCCCAGCATTTT
>.|.|TRBV9|TRBJ2-1
CASSVEGDPSNEQFF
TGTGCCAGCAGCGTAGAGGGGGACCCCAGCAATGAGCAGTTCTTC
>.|.|TRBV21-1|TRBJ2-7
CASSKASSATSVSSYEQYF
TGTGCCAGCAGCAAAGCAAGCAGTGCAACTAGCGTAAGCTCCTACGAGCAGTACTTC
>.|TRBD1|TRBV5-1|TRBJ1-6
CASSFGTGSSPLHF
TGCGCCAGCAGCTTCGGGACAGGGAGTTCACCCCTCCACTTT
>.|.|TRBV5-4|TRBJ2-5
CASSSLDGEETQYF
TGTGCCAGCAGCTCTTTGGACGGAGAAGAGACCCAGTACTTC
>.|.|TRBV4-3|TRBJ2-2
CASSQVAAVAGELFF
TGCGCCAGCAGCCAAGTCGCAGCGGTTGCCGGGGAGCTGTTTTTT
>.|.|TRBV2|TRBJ2-3
CASRPGTPAYF
TGTGCCAGCAGACCCGGGACCCCTGCGTATTTT
>.|.|TRBV11-2|TRBJ1-5
CASSKGVQGNQPQHF
TGTGCCAGCAGCAAAGGGGTCCAGGGCAATCAGCCCCAGCATTTT
>.|TRBD2|TRBV11-2|TRBJ2-1
CASSLPWSSGITYNEQFF
TGTGCCAGCAGCTTACCTTGGTCTAGCGGTATAACCTACAATGAGCAGTTCTTC
>.|TRBD2|TRBV9|TRBJ2-1
CASSVATGRAGDNEQFF
TGTGCCAGCAGCGTAGCTACGGGGCGGGCGGGGGACAATGAGCAGTTCTTC
>.|TRBD2|TRBV5-1|TRBJ2-1
CASSLSDGRAGDEQFF
TGCGCCAGCAGCTTGTCGGACGGGAGGGCAGGAGATGAGCAGTTCTTC
>.|.|TRBV3-1/TRBV3-2|TRBJ2-7
CASSLLRGGPTVF
TGTGCCAGCAGCCTCCTTCGAGGAGGACCGACTGTTTTC